This T cell receptor (beta chain) is from a study of shared clonotypes between healthy human individuals. Worth noting for this clone: Antigen unknown.

CDR1 and CDR2 from the germline V gene are SEHNR and FQNEAQ (reference sequence). The V and J ends lost 3 bases and 6 bases respectively, with 11 bases between them. The CDR3 runs 13 residues. At deep level, the assay was performed. TCRdb keeps only in-frame clones here, not all; method: immunoSEQ multiplex PCR. The table lists hundreds of thousands of clones, 74% of them singletons. CD4+ cells yielded CD45RA+ naive and CD45RA-negative memory subsets. Findings and caveats of the study: Lower generation probabilities were found for non-shared clonotypes than for those shared by all four donors. Compared with memory subsets, naive subsets generally had larger estimated richness.

The sequenced sample consisted of memory CD4+ T cells sorted from blood. Subset defined: CD45RA-negative fraction. The genes are TRBV7-9 and TRBJ1-2; D gene unclear. This receptor was identified in a woman aged 25 to 39 in good health. Here the CDR3 DNA reads TGTGCCAGCAGCTTCCTAACGAGGGATGGCTACACCTTC. The encoded protein is CASSFLTRDGYTF.